This TCR beta chain was recovered during a study of technical replicates of blood from several donors. CDR3 length equals 14 residues. Germline V lookup: CDR1 SGHRS, CDR2 YFSETQ. V lost 0 bases to trimming and J lost 4 bases, with 11 bases between them. Using immunoSEQ multiplex PCR, the repertoire was profiled, and TCRdb retains in-frame clones only, with some absent. This sample has roughly 81,000 clones, with about 97% found just once. The sequence was collected from a human donor in good health. Source material: T cells isolated from PBMCs. The chain couples TRBV5-1 to TRBJ2-7, with a possible D match to TRBD1 (6 bases). CDR3 DNA: TGCGCCAGCAGCTTGGCAGGGGAGTTTTACGAGCAGTACTTC. Amino acids: CASSLAGEFYEQYF.